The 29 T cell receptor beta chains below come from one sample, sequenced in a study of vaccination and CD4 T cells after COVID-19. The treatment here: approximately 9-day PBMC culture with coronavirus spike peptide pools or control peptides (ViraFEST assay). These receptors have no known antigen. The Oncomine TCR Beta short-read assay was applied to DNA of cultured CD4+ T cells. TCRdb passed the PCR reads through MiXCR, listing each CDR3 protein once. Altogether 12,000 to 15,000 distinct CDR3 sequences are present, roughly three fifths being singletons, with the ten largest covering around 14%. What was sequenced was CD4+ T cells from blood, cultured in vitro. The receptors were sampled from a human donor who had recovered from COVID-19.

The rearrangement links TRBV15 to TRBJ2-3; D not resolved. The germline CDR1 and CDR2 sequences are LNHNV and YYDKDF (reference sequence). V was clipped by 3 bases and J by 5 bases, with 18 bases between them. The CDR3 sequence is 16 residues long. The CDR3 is CATSRASDSRVDTQYF. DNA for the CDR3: TGTGCCACCAGCAGGGCGTCCGACTCACGGGTAGATACGCAGTATTTT.

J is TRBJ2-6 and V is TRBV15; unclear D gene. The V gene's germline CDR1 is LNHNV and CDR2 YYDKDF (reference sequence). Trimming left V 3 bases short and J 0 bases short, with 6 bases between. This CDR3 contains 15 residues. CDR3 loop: CATSSRSSGANVLTF. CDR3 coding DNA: TGTGCCACCAGCAGTCGGAGCTCTGGGGCCAACGTCCTGACTTTC.

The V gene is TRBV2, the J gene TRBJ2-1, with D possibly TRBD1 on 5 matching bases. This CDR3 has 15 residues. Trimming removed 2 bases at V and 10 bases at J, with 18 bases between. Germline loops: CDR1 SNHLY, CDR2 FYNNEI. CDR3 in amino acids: CASSELLGVVGEQFF. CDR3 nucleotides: TGTGCCAGCAGTGAACTCCTAGGGGTAGTCGGGGAGCAGTTCTTC.

Written as DNA, the CDR3 is TGCAGTGCTAGGGGGTCCCTAGTTAGGACAGATACGCAGTATTTT. Protein product: CSARGSLVRTDTQYF. The rearrangement joins TRBV20-1 to TRBJ2-3, with D uncertain. Looked up from germline, CDR1 is DFQATT and CDR2 is SNEGSKA (reference sequence). The CDR3 covers 15 residues. V lost 3 bases and J lost 3, with 16 bases in between.

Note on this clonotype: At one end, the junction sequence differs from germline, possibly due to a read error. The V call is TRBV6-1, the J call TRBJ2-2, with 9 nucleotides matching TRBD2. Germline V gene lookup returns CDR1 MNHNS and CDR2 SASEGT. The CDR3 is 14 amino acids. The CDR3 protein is CASTWTSDTGEPFF. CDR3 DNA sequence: TGTGCCAGCACTTGGACTAGCGACACCGGGGAGCCGTTTTTT.

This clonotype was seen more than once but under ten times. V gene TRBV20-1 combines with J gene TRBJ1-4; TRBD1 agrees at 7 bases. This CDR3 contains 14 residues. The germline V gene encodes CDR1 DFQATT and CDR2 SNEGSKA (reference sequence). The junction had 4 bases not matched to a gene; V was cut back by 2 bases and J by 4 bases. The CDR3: CSARPGTVNEKLFF. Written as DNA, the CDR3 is TGCAGTGCTAGACCCGGGACAGTTAATGAAAAACTGTTTTTT.

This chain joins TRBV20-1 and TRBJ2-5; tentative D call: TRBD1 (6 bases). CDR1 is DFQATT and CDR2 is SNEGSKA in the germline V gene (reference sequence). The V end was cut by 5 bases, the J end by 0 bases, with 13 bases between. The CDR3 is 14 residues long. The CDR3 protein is CSAYLQGDQETQYF. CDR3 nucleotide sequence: TGCAGTGCTTATTTACAGGGCGACCAAGAGACCCAGTACTTC.

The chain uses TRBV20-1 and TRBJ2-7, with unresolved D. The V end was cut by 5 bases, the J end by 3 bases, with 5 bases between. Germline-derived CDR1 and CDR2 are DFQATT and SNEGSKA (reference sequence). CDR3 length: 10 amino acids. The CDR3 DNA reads TGCAGTGCTTATGACTACGAGCAGTACTTC. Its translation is CSAYDYEQYF.

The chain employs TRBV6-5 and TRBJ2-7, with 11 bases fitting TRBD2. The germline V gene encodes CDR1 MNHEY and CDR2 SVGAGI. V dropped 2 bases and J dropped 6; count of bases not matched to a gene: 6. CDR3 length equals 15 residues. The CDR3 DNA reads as TGTGCCAGCAGTTACCAAACTAGCGGGAGTGGCGAGCAGTACTTC. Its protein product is CASSYQTSGSGEQYF.

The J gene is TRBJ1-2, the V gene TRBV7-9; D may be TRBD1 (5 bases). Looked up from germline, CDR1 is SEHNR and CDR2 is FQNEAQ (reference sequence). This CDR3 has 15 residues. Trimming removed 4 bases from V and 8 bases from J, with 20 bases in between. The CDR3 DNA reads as TGTGCCAGCAGCTCCCCGGACGGGGACTCTGGAGGCTACACCTTC. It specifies CASSSPDGDSGGYTF. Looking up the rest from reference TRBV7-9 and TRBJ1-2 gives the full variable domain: DTGVSQNPRHKITKRGQNVTFRCDPISEHNRLYWYRQTLGQGPEFLTYFQNEAQLEKSRLLSDRFSAERPKGSFSTLEIQRTEQGDSAMYLCASSSPDGDSGGYTFGSGTRLTVV.

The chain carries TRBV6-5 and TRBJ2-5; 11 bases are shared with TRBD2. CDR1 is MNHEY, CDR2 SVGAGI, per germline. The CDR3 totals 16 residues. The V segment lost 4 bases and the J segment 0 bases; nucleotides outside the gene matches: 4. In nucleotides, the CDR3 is TGTGCCAGCAGTTCGGGACTAGCGGTTTACCAAGAGACCCAGTACTTC. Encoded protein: CASSSGLAVYQETQYF.

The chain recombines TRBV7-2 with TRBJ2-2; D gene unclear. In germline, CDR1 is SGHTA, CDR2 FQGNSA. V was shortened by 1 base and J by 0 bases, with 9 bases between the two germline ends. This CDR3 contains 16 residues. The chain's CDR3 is CASSLVGRTNTGELFF. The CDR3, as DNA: TGTGCCAGCAGCTTAGTAGGGCGGACGAACACCGGGGAGCTGTTTTTT. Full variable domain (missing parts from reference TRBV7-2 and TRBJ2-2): GAGVSQSPSNKVTEKGKDVELRCDPISGHTALYWYRQSLGQGLEFLIYFQGNSAPDKSGLPSDRFSAERTGGSVSTLTIQRTQQEDSAVYLCASSLVGRTNTGELFFGEGSRLTVL.

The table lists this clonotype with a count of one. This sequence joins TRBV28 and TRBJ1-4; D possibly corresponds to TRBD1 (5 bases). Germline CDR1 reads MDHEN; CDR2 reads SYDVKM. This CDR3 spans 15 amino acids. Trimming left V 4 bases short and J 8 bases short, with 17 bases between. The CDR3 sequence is CASSSPGGVREKLFF. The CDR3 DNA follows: TGTGCCAGCAGTTCACCCGGGGGGGTTAGGGAAAAACTGTTTTTT.

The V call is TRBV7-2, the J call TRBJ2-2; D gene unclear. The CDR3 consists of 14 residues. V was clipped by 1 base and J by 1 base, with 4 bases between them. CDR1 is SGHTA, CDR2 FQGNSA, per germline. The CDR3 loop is CASSLDRNTGELFF. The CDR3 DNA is TGTGCCAGCAGCTTAGACAGGAACACCGGGGAGCTGTTTTTT. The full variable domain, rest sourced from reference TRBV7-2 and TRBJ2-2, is GAGVSQSPSNKVTEKGKDVELRCDPISGHTALYWYRQSLGQGLEFLIYFQGNSAPDKSGLPSDRFSAERTGGSVSTLTIQRTQQEDSAVYLCASSLDRNTGELFFGEGSRLTVL.

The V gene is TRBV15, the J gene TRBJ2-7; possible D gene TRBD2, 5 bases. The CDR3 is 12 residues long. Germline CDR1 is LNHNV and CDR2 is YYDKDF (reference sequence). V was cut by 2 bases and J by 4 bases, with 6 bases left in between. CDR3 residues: CATSRSGYEQYF. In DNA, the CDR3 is TGTGCCACCAGCAGATCGGGGTACGAGCAGTACTTC.

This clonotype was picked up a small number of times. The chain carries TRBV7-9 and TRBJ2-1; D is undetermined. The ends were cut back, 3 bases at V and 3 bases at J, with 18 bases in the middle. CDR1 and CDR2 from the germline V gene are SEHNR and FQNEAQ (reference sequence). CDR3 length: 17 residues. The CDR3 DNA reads TGTGCCAGCAGCTTGTGGAAAAGCCGCACGGACTACAATGAGCAGTTCTTC. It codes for CASSLWKSRTDYNEQFF.

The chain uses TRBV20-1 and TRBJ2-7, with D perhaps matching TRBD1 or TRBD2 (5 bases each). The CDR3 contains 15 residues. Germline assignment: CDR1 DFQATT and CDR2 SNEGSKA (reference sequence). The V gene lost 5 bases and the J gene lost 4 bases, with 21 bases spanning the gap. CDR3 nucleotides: TGCAGTGCTGTTCAAGTAGGGGTTGGGAGATACGAGCAGTACTTC. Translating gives CSAVQVGVGRYEQYF.

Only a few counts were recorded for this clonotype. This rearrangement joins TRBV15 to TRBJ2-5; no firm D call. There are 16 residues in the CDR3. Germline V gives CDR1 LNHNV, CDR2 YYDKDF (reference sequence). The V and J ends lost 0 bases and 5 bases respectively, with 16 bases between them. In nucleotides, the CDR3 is TGTGCCACCAGCAGAGATTTAGCCCGCCTGACGGAGACCCAGTACTTC. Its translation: CATSRDLARLTETQYF.

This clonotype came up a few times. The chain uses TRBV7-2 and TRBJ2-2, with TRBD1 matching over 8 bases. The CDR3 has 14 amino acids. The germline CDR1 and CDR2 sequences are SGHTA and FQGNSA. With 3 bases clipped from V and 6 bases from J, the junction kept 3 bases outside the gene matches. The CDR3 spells CASSFRGRAGELFF. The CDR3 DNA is TGTGCCAGCAGCTTCAGGGGGCGGGCCGGGGAGCTGTTTTTT. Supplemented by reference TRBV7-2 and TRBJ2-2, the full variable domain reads GAGVSQSPSNKVTEKGKDVELRCDPISGHTALYWYRQSLGQGLEFLIYFQGNSAPDKSGLPSDRFSAERTGGSVSTLTIQRTQQEDSAVYLCASSFRGRAGELFFGEGSRLTVL.

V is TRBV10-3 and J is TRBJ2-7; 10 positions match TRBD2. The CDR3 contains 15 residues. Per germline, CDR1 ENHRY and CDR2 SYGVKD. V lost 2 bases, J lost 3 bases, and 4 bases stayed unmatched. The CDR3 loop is CAISEELAGDYEQYF. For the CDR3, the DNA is TGTGCCATCAGTGAGGAGCTAGCGGGAGACTACGAGCAGTACTTC.

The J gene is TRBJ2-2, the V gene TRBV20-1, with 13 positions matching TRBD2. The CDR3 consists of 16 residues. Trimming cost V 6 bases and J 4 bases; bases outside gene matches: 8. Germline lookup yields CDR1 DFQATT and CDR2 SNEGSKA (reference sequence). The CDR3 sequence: CSAGTSGIRGTGELFF. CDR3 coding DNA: TGCAGTGCCGGGACTAGCGGGATCAGGGGCACCGGGGAGCTGTTTTTT.

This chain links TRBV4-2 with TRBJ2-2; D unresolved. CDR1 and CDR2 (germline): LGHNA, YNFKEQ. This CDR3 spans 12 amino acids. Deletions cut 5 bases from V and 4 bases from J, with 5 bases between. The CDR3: CASSGRTGELFF. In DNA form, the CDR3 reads TGTGCCAGCAGCGGCCGCACCGGGGAGCTGTTTTTT.

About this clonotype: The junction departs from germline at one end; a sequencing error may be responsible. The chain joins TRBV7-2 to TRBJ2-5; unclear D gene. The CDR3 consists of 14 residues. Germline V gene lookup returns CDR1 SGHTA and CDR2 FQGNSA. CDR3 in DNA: TGTGCCAGCAGCTTAGATTCGTCTATTGAGACCCAGAACTTC. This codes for CASSLDSSIETQNF.

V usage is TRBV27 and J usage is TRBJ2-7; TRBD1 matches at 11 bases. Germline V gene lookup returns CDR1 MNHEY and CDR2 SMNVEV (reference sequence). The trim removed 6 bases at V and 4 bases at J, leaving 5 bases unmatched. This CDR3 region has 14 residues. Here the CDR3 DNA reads TGTGCCAGCAGCCGGGGACAGGGGGTTTACGAGCAGTACTTC. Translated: CASSRGQGVYEQYF.

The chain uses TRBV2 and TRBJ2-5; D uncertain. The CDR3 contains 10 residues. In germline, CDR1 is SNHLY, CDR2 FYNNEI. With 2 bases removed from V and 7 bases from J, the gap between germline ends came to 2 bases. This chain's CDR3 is CASSEMTQYF. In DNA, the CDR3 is TGTGCCAGCAGTGAAATGACCCAGTACTTC.

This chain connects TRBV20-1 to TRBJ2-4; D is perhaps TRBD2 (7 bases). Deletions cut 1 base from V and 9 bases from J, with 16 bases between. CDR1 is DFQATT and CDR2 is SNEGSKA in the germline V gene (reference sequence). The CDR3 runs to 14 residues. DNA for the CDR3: TGCAGTGCTAGAGGGACAGCAACGGGGGGCATTCAGTACTTC. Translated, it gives CSARGTATGGIQYF.

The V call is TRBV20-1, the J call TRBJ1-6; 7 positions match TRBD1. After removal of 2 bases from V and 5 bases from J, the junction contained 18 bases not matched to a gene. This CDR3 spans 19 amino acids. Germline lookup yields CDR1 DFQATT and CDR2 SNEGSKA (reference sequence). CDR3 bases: TGCAGTGCTAGAAGCCAAATAGCGACAGGGCTCACCGATAATTCACCCCTCCACTTT. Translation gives CSARSQIATGLTDNSPLHF.

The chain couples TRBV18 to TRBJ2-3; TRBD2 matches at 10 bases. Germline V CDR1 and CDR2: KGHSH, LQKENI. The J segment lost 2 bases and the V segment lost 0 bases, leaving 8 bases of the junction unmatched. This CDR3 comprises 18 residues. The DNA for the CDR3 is TGTGCCAGCTCACCACCCCGGCAGAGCGGGAGGGACACAGATACGCAGTATTTT. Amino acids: CASSPPRQSGRDTDTQYF. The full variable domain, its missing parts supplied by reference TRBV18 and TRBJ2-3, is NAGVMQNPRHLVRRRGQEARLRCSPMKGHSHVYWYRQLPEEGLKFMVYLQKENIIDESGMPKERFSAEFPKEGPSILRIQQVVRGDSAAYFCASSPPRQSGRDTDTQYFGPGTRLTVL.

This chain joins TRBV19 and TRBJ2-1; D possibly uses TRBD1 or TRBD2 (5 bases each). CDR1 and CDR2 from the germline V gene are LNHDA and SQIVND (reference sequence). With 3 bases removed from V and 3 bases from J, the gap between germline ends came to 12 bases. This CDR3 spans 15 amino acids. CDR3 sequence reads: CASSISGTYYNEQFF. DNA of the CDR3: TGTGCCAGTAGTATTTCGGGGACCTACTACAATGAGCAGTTCTTC.